These 21 T cell receptor beta chains share one sample of origin, sequenced in a study of Ad26.COV2.S vaccination and SARS-CoV-2 variants. As for treatment: around 19 received Ad26.COV2.S at low or high dose, single or two shots; five or six received placebo; per-sample allocation not given. After the first vaccine or placebo injection, samples were drawn on day 63. Generated by immunoSEQ multiplex PCR, the TCRdb table keeps only in-frame clones and is missing some. The sample yields 300,000 to 400,000 clones, over 75% seen once. The sequencing here drew on peripheral blood, taken in a trial of Ad26.COV2.S vaccine versus placebo. These receptors came from a person aged 18 to 59 who received the Ad26.COV2.S COVID-19 vaccine or a placebo.

The chain links TRBV30 to TRBJ1-1; D is ambiguous. The CDR3 sequence is 11 residues long. In germline, CDR1 is GTSNPN, CDR2 SVGIG (reference sequence). The ends were cut back, 3 bases at V and 7 bases at J, with 9 bases in the middle. The CDR3 is CAWRAGSEAFF. In nucleotides, the CDR3 is TGTGCCTGGAGAGCCGGGAGTGAAGCTTTCTTT.

This chain links TRBV7-8 with TRBJ1-5, with 7 bases matching TRBD1. The CDR3 is 17 residues long. The V segment lost 2 bases and the J segment 4 bases; nucleotides outside the gene matches: 11. CDR1 and CDR2 from the germline V gene are SGHVS and FQNEAQ. In DNA form, the CDR3 reads TGTGCCAGCAGCTTAAATGGAGGGGGCAGGCCGAATCAGCCCCAGCATTTT. It yields the protein CASSLNGGGRPNQPQHF.

This clone was seen once. The chain uses TRBV4-1 and TRBJ2-1, with a possible D match to TRBD2 (5 bases). From germline, CDR1 is MGHRA and CDR2 YSYEKL. CDR3 length: 16 amino acids. Trimming stripped 1 base from V and 7 bases from J, with 17 bases between. The CDR3 DNA is TGCGCCAGCAGCCAAGGAAGAGGGTTAGAGAAGAATGAGCAGTTCTTC. Encoded protein: CASSQGRGLEKNEQFF.

This sequence joins TRBV7-9 and TRBJ2-5; perhaps TRBD1 as D (6 bases). Trimming took off 5 bases at V and 3 bases at J, with 25 bases between the two ends. Germline CDR1 reads SEHNR; CDR2 reads FQNEAQ (reference sequence). The CDR3 is 18 residues long. The CDR3 nucleotides are TGTGCCAGCAGCCGGACGGACAGCCAAGCATGGTGGAAAGAGACCCAGTACTTC. It specifies CASSRTDSQAWWKETQYF.

CDR3 sequence: CASSGGQGNPGELFF. The CDR3, as DNA: TGTGCCAGCAGCGGGGGACAGGGTAATCCCGGGGAGCTGTTTTTT. V usage is TRBV7-3 and J usage is TRBJ2-2; the match to TRBD1 covers 9 bases. This CDR3 has 15 residues. The V and J ends lost 5 bases and 6 bases, in that order; junction bases with no gene match: 7. CDR1 is SGHTA and CDR2 is FQGTGA in the germline V gene.

The J gene is TRBJ2-2, the V gene TRBV11-3; D is ambiguous. V was cut by 5 bases and J by 4 bases, with 14 bases left in between. Germline V gene lookup returns CDR1 SGHNT and CDR2 YENEEA. The CDR3 length is 15 residues. The CDR3 spells CASSLHPGRTGELFF. For the CDR3, the DNA is TGTGCCAGCAGCCTCCACCCAGGTCGCACCGGGGAGCTGTTTTTT.

The genes are TRBV21-1 and TRBJ1-1. TRBV21-1 is described as a pseudogene. The CDR3 is made up of 15 amino acids. For the CDR3, the DNA is TGTGCCAGCAGCACCTACGGGACGGTGAACACTGAAGCTTTCTTT. Protein product: CASSTYGTVNTEAFF.

This clone was seen a single time. V and J are TRBV2 and TRBJ2-2; possibly TRBD1 for D (6 bases). V lost 9 bases, J lost 0 bases, and 8 bases lay in between. CDR3 length: 13 amino acids. Germline V gene sequence: CDR1 SNHLY, CDR2 FYNNEI. This CDR3 reads CARYRANTGELFF. For the CDR3, the DNA is TGTGCCAGGTACAGGGCGAACACCGGGGAGCTGTTTTTT. Complete variable domain (other parts from reference TRBV2 and TRBJ2-2): EPEVTQTPSHQVTQMGQEVILRCVPISNHLYFYWYRQILGQKVEFLVSFYNNEISEKSEIFDDQFSVERPDGSNFTLKIRSTKLEDSAMYFCARYRANTGELFFGEGSRLTVL.

The J gene is TRBJ2-3, the V gene TRBV30; 9 nucleotides agree with TRBD2. This CDR3 is built from 15 residues. Germline CDR1 reads GTSNPN; CDR2 reads SVGIG (reference sequence). V shed 3 bases, J shed 5 bases, and the junction held 9 bases outside the gene matches. CDR3 region: CAWRDRAGGRDTQYF. The CDR3 nucleotides are TGTGCCTGGAGGGACCGAGCGGGGGGAAGAGATACGCAGTATTTT.

This clone was counted ten times or more. The chain links TRBV19 to TRBJ2-7; D remains ambiguous. V was shortened by 3 bases and J by 7 bases, with 10 bases between the two germline ends. This CDR3 contains 12 residues. Germline V gene lookup returns CDR1 LNHDA and CDR2 SQIVND (reference sequence). The CDR3 coding sequence is TGTGCCAGTAGTATGGGCAGCTCAGAGCAGTACTTC. It specifies CASSMGSSEQYF.

This chain connects TRBV6-5 to TRBJ1-6; TRBD1 is a possible D gene (6 bases). Trimming cost V 2 bases and J 6 bases, with 14 bases left between them. Germline V CDR1 and CDR2: MNHEY, SVGAGI. The CDR3 consists of 16 residues. The CDR3 protein is CASSYRWGGVNSPLHF. CDR3 DNA: TGTGCCAGCAGTTACCGTTGGGGGGGCGTTAATTCACCCCTCCACTTT.

Comment on this clone: The sample carries other DNA sequences with the same CDR3. The CDR3 DNA reads as TGTGCCAGCAGTTCCCAGGAGAACACTGAAGCTTTCTTT. It codes for CASSSQENTEAFF. This chain links TRBV12-3 or TRBV12-4 with TRBJ1-1; no definite D call. This CDR3 region has 13 residues. V was shortened by 4 bases and J by 1 base, with 7 bases between the two germline ends.

The J gene is TRBJ1-6, the V gene TRBV6-2 or TRBV6-3, with D tentatively TRBD1 (5 bases). Trimming took off 5 bases at V and 6 bases at J, with 14 bases between the two ends. CDR3 size: 15 residues. Per germline, CDR1 MNHEY and CDR2 SVGEGT. The CDR3 DNA follows: TGTGCCAGCAGTCCCTCGGGGCCGGGTAATTCACCCCTCCACTTT. Translated: CASSPSGPGNSPLHF.

This clone showed up just once. The chain links TRBV7-9 to TRBJ2-1; 8 positions agree with TRBD2. This CDR3 is built from 15 residues. The germline CDR1 and CDR2 sequences are SEHNR and FQNEAQ (reference sequence). V lost 5 bases to trimming and J lost 4 bases; unmatched junction nucleotides: 7. CDR3 nucleotide sequence: TGTGCCAGCAGCACTTCTAGCGGGCTGTACAATGAGCAGTTCTTC. Protein: CASSTSSGLYNEQFF.

This clone came up a few times. The rearrangement joins TRBV6-5 to TRBJ2-7; D ambiguous. CDR3 length: 14 residues. Germline CDR1 MNHEY, CDR2 SVGAGI. V was shortened by 5 bases and J by 1 base, with 12 bases between the two germline ends. The CDR3 DNA is TGTGCCAGCAGTCCTTATGGCACTTCCTACGAGCAGTACTTC. It translates to CASSPYGTSYEQYF.

The rearrangement uses TRBV19 and TRBJ1-6; D possibly corresponds to TRBD1 (5 bases). Germline values: CDR1 LNHDA, CDR2 SQIVND (reference sequence). This CDR3 is built from 14 residues. Trimming took 9 bases from V and 2 from J, leaving 11 bases between them. The CDR3 DNA follows: TGTGCCAGCTCGACAGCCGCCTATAATTCACCCCTCCACTTT. Translating gives CASSTAAYNSPLHF.

This clone occurred a few times. The V and J genes are TRBV9 and TRBJ1-1; no clear D gene. This CDR3 spans 13 amino acids. V was pared by 4 bases and J by 3 bases, with 10 bases between. Germline values: CDR1 SGDLS, CDR2 YYNGEE. The CDR3 coding sequence is TGTGCCAGCAGCCCTGGGATGCACACTGAAGCTTTCTTT. This translates into CASSPGMHTEAFF. The full variable domain, with the rest looked up from reference TRBV9 and TRBJ1-1, is DSGVTQTPKHLITATGQRVTLRCSPRSGDLSVYWYQQSLDQGLQFLIQYYNGEERAKGNILERFSAQQFPDLHSELNLSSLELGDSALYFCASSPGMHTEAFFGQGTRLTVV.

The V call is TRBV6-2 or TRBV6-3, the J call TRBJ2-3; D is perhaps TRBD1 (5 bases). The CDR3 contains 15 residues. The V gene's germline CDR1 is MNHEY and CDR2 SVGEGT. V was pared by 1 base and J by 4 bases, with 12 bases between. In DNA, the CDR3 is TGTGCCAGCAGTTACTTGGGGCTAATTGCAGATACGCAGTATTTT. Its protein product is CASSYLGLIADTQYF.

The V call is TRBV5-5, the J call TRBJ1-5, with 8 bases lining up with TRBD1. The V gene end was trimmed by 0 bases and the J gene end by 4 bases; junction bases not matched to a gene: 0. The CDR3 covers 14 residues. The germline gives CDR1 SGHKS, CDR2 YYEKEE (reference sequence). The CDR3, as DNA: TGTGCCAGCAGCTTGGGGGACAGGAATCAGCCCCAGCATTTT. Its translation is CASSLGDRNQPQHF.

This clone was seen once. This chain connects TRBV9 to TRBJ1-2; D is perhaps TRBD1 (6 bases). CDR1 is SGDLS and CDR2 is YYNGEE in the germline V gene. Trimming left V 4 bases short and J 8 bases short, with 21 bases between. CDR3 length equals 15 residues. CDR3 amino acids: CASSIRPGQGRGYTF. The CDR3 DNA reads as TGTGCCAGCAGCATAAGACCTGGGCAGGGGCGCGGCTACACCTTC.

The chain employs TRBV30 and TRBJ1-5, with no clear D. The ends were cut back, 0 bases at V and 0 bases at J, with 18 bases in the middle. The CDR3 covers 18 residues. Germline CDR1 and CDR2: GTSNPN and SVGIG (reference sequence). The CDR3 DNA reads as TGTGCCTGGAGTGTACAGCGGTTAGGGAGCCTTAGCAATCAGCCCCAGCATTTT. This codes for CAWSVQRLGSLSNQPQHF. Together with reference TRBV30 and TRBJ1-5, the CDR3 gives the full variable domain: SQTIHQWPATLVQPVGSPLSLECTVEGTSNPNLYWYRQAAGRGLQLLFYSVGIGQISSEVPQNLSASRPQDRQFILSSKKLLLSDSGFYLCAWSVQRLGSLSNQPQHFGDGTRLSIL.